Ten or more counts support the clone carrying this T cell receptor (beta chain). One entry per CDR3 protein results from TCRdb running MiXCR on the RT-PCR reads. The sample includes hundreds of thousands of distinct CDR3 sequences, approximately 15% seen only once; the top ten take roughly 3.9%. The TCR was taken from a female donor in good health, serving as a healthy control. Sequencing was performed on memory CD4+ T cells from blood.

This CDR3 reads CATSDGTFAYEQYF. The CDR3 nucleotides read TGTGCCACCAGTGATGGGACTTTTGCCTACGAGCAGTACTTC. The chain couples TRBV24-1 to TRBJ2-7; D possibly corresponds to TRBD2 (6 bases). This CDR3 has 14 residues. Germline V gene data show CDR1 as KGHDR and CDR2 as SFDVKD. V lost 3 bases to trimming and J lost 2 bases, with 10 bases between them.